The next 28 T cell receptor beta chains were all read from a single sample in a study of T cell responses to AZD1222 COVID-19 vaccine. Generated by immunoSEQ multiplex PCR, the TCRdb table keeps only in-frame clones and is missing some. The sample shows roughly 160,000 clones, 88% of them seen only once. Sequenced here: peripheral blood, sampled 28 days after the second AZD1222 dose. These receptors were collected from an adult who received the AZD1222 COVID-19 vaccine.

V and J are TRBV19 and TRBJ1-1; perhaps TRBD1 as D (5 bases). Trimming removed 7 bases at V and 6 bases at J, with 15 bases between. The germline V gene has CDR1 LNHDA and CDR2 SQIVND (reference sequence). The CDR3 extends over 13 amino acids. CDR3 DNA: TGTGCCAGTACCATTCTTGGGGGGGCTGAAGCTTTCTTT. Translated, it gives CASTILGGAEAFF.

CDR3 region: CASSPSTGMNTEAFF. The CDR3 nucleotides read TGTGCCAGCTCACCATCGACAGGGATGAACACTGAAGCTTTCTTT. J is TRBJ1-1 and V is TRBV18, with 7 bases lining up with TRBD1. CDR3 size: 15 residues. Germline trimming cut 2 bases from V and 0 bases from J; bases unmatched to any gene: 3. CDR1 KGHSH and CDR2 LQKENI come from the germline V gene. Full variable domain (missing parts from reference TRBV18 and TRBJ1-1): NAGVMQNPRHLVRRRGQEARLRCSPMKGHSHVYWYRQLPEEGLKFMVYLQKENIIDESGMPKERFSAEFPKEGPSILRIQQVVRGDSAAYFCASSPSTGMNTEAFFGQGTRLTVV.

J is TRBJ1-1 and V is TRBV7-9; a weak D match, TRBD1 (5 bases). The V and J ends lost 5 bases and 2 bases respectively, with 9 bases between them. The CDR3 is 13 residues long. Germline V lookup: CDR1 SEHNR, CDR2 FQNEAQ (reference sequence). As DNA, the CDR3 is TGTGCCAGCAGCCGGGACGGAAACACTGAAGCTTTCTTT. It specifies CASSRDGNTEAFF. Combining the CDR3 with reference TRBV7-9 and TRBJ1-1 gives the whole variable domain DTGVSQNPRHKITKRGQNVTFRCDPISEHNRLYWYRQTLGQGPEFLTYFQNEAQLEKSRLLSDRFSAERPKGSFSTLEIQRTEQGDSAMYLCASSRDGNTEAFFGQGTRLTVV.

The V call is TRBV11-2, the J call TRBJ2-5; no firm D call. Trimming removed 1 base at V and 2 bases at J, with 8 bases between. The germline V gene encodes CDR1 SGHAT and CDR2 FQNNGV. The CDR3 totals 14 residues. CDR3 protein: CASSLVGEQETQYF. The CDR3, as DNA: TGTGCCAGCAGCTTAGTTGGTGAACAAGAGACCCAGTACTTC.

This rearrangement joins TRBV7-9 to TRBJ1-6; perhaps TRBD1 as D (6 bases). Trimming stripped 5 bases from V and 9 bases from J, with 17 bases between. In germline, CDR1 is SEHNR, CDR2 FQNEAQ (reference sequence). The length of the CDR3 is 15 residues. Here the CDR3 reads CASSLGAGAGSPLHF. As DNA, the CDR3 is TGTGCCAGCAGCCTCGGGGCGGGGGCAGGTTCACCCCTCCACTTT.

V and J are TRBV5-4 and TRBJ1-2; 9 bases line up with TRBD1. Looked up from germline, CDR1 is SGHNT and CDR2 is YYREEE (reference sequence). Trimming took 4 bases from V and 1 from J; bases not matched to a gene: 5. There are 15 residues in the CDR3. The DNA of the CDR3 is TGTGCCAGCAGCCCGGGACAGGGATTTAACTATGGCTACACCTTC. It is translated as CASSPGQGFNYGYTF.

This clone showed up just once. This sequence joins TRBV18 and TRBJ2-3; TRBD1 might be the D (6 bases). V was shortened by 4 bases and J by 5 bases, with 19 bases between the two germline ends. The CDR3 extends over 16 amino acids. CDR1 is KGHSH and CDR2 is LQKENI in the germline V gene. The CDR3 loop reads CASSLMDGPGEDTQYF. The CDR3 DNA is TGTGCCAGCTCACTCATGGATGGCCCAGGGGAAGATACGCAGTATTTT.

V gene TRBV6-5 combines with J gene TRBJ2-5, with no clear D. V lost 2 bases to trimming and J lost 1 base, with 5 bases between them. Per germline, CDR1 MNHEY and CDR2 SVGAGI. CDR3 size: 13 residues. DNA of the CDR3: TGTGCCAGCAGTTACCAGCCCCAAGAGACCCAGTACTTC. Translated, it gives CASSYQPQETQYF.

This chain uses TRBV5-1 with TRBJ2-7, with 7 nucleotides matching TRBD1. Germline values: CDR1 SGHRS, CDR2 YFSETQ. The trim removed 4 bases at V and 1 base at J, leaving 8 bases unmatched. The length of the CDR3 is 15 residues. As DNA, the CDR3 is TGCGCCAGCAGCCCAGACAGGGCCGGGTCCTACGAGCAGTACTTC. Translating gives CASSPDRAGSYEQYF.

The rearrangement uses TRBV7-9 and TRBJ2-1; perhaps TRBD2 as D (5 bases). The CDR3 has 13 amino acids. The germline CDR1 and CDR2 sequences are SEHNR and FQNEAQ (reference sequence). V lost 1 base and J 9 bases, leaving 10 bases between the germline ends. In DNA form, the CDR3 reads TGTGCCAGCAGCTTAGTGCCAGGAGGTGAGCAGTTCTTC. Translated: CASSLVPGGEQFF.

The genes are TRBV5-1 and TRBJ2-3; the D is unclear. This CDR3 is 14 amino acids long. CDR1 and CDR2 (germline): SGHRS, YFSETQ. V lost 0 bases and J 5 bases, leaving 10 bases between the germline ends. Here the CDR3 DNA reads TGCGCCAGCAGCTTGGGTGTGGAAGGAGATACGCAGTATTTT. This codes for CASSLGVEGDTQYF.

The CDR3 nucleotides are TGCGCCAGCAGTGAAGAGTCCCGCGGTGAGACCCAGTACTTC. As protein: CASSEESRGETQYF. The chain joins TRBV5-1 to TRBJ2-5; unclear D gene. Germline CDR1 reads SGHRS; CDR2 reads YFSETQ. V was trimmed by 5 bases and J by 5 bases, leaving 16 bases between them. The CDR3 is 14 residues long.

The chain recombines TRBV9 with TRBJ1-6, with 9 bases lining up with TRBD1. V shed 2 bases, J shed 7 bases, and the junction held 4 bases outside the gene matches. There are 15 residues in the CDR3. The germline CDR1 and CDR2 sequences are SGDLS and YYNGEE. In nucleotides, the CDR3 is TGTGCCAGCAGCGTGGGGACAGGGATGAATTCACCCCTCCACTTT. Translated: CASSVGTGMNSPLHF.

As for this clone: The sample contains more than one DNA sequence encoding this CDR3. The chain is built from TRBV10-1 and TRBJ1-5, with D hard to call. The V and J ends lost 0 bases and 5 bases respectively, with 5 bases between them. The CDR3 has 13 amino acids. Germline V gene data show CDR1 as WNHNN and CDR2 as SYGVQD (reference sequence). The CDR3 spells CASSESEYQPQHF. The DNA for the CDR3 is TGCGCCAGCAGTGAGTCCGAATATCAGCCCCAGCATTTT.

The chain carries TRBV10-2 and TRBJ2-2; D is ambiguous. The CDR3 contains 11 residues. The germline V gene encodes CDR1 WSHSY and CDR2 SAAADI. V was pared by 7 bases and J by 3 bases, with 3 bases between. The chain's CDR3 is CASTDTGELFF. As DNA, the CDR3 is TGCGCCAGCACGGACACCGGGGAGCTGTTTTTT.

The chain has TRBV12-3 or TRBV12-4 and TRBJ1-5; no clear D gene. This CDR3 spans 13 amino acids. Deletions cut 3 bases from V and 5 bases from J, with 8 bases between. The CDR3 DNA reads as TGTGCCAGCAGTTTGTTCCCTGATCAGCCCCAGCATTTT. Translated: CASSLFPDQPQHF.

This chain uses TRBV14 with TRBJ2-2, with no clear D. The CDR3 covers 15 residues. The germline V and J ends were trimmed by 4 bases and 5 bases, with 14 bases remaining between them. CDR1 is SGHDN and CDR2 is FVKESK in the germline V gene. The CDR3 sequence is CASSRELARTGELFF. The CDR3 region has the DNA TGTGCCAGCAGCCGGGAACTGGCGAGGACCGGGGAGCTGTTTTTT.

The gene calls are TRBV30 and TRBJ2-5, with 7 bases aligning to TRBD2. The CDR3 spans 14 residues. The germline V gene has CDR1 GTSNPN and CDR2 SVGIG (reference sequence). V trimming: 3 bases; J trimming: 2 bases; junction bases outside the gene matches: 6. CDR3 loop: CAWSWGGGQETQYF. The CDR3 region has the DNA TGTGCCTGGAGCTGGGGGGGAGGGCAAGAGACCCAGTACTTC.

V usage is TRBV5-5 and J usage is TRBJ1-3; unclear D gene. V was pared by 0 bases and J by 8 bases, with 3 bases between. The germline V gene encodes CDR1 SGHKS and CDR2 YYEKEE (reference sequence). CDR3 length: 11 residues. The CDR3 sequence: CASSLVDTIYF. In nucleotides, the CDR3 is TGTGCCAGCAGCTTGGTCGACACCATATATTTT.

This rearrangement joins TRBV30 to TRBJ2-5; D uncertain. With 3 bases removed from V and 1 base from J, the gap between germline ends came to 12 bases. The CDR3 is 14 residues long. Per germline, CDR1 GTSNPN and CDR2 SVGIG (reference sequence). This CDR3 is CAWSPGVVQETQYF. The CDR3 bases are TGTGCCTGGAGCCCCGGCGTCGTCCAAGAGACCCAGTACTTC.

The chain employs TRBV12-3 or TRBV12-4 and TRBJ2-7; D ambiguous. V lost 3 bases and J lost 1, with 7 bases in between. There are 13 residues in the CDR3. The chain's CDR3 is CASSFPGSYEQYF. DNA for the CDR3: TGTGCCAGCAGTTTCCCTGGGTCCTACGAGCAGTACTTC.

The chain links TRBV19 to TRBJ1-1; weak D call: TRBD1 (5 bases). The V gene lost 4 bases and the J gene lost 8 bases, with 11 bases spanning the gap. The CDR3 consists of 12 residues. The V gene's germline CDR1 is LNHDA and CDR2 SQIVND (reference sequence). The CDR3 region has the DNA TGTGCCAGTAGTACCCTGGGACGGGAAGCTTTCTTT. This sequence encodes CASSTLGREAFF.

V gene TRBV6-5 combines with J gene TRBJ2-1, with D perhaps matching TRBD1 (6 bases). The CDR3 is 12 amino acids. The germline gives CDR1 MNHEY, CDR2 SVGAGI. Trimming left V 5 bases short and J 10 bases short, with 12 bases between. The CDR3 bases are TGTGCCAGCAGTCCCGGCACAGGGGAGCAGTTCTTC. Translation gives CASSPGTGEQFF.

J is TRBJ2-7 and V is TRBV15; D possibly corresponds to TRBD2 (5 bases). The V gene's germline CDR1 is LNHNV and CDR2 YYDKDF (reference sequence). The ends were cut back, 1 base at V and 4 bases at J, with 5 bases in the middle. This CDR3 has 12 amino acids. In nucleotides, the CDR3 is TGTGCCACCAGCAGAGGCGGGTACGAGCAGTACTTC. Protein: CATSRGGYEQYF.

The CDR3 region is CASSLDPTGEQYF. CDR3 coding DNA: TGTGCCAGCAGCTTGGACCCTACGGGGGAGCAGTACTTC. V is TRBV5-4 and J is TRBJ2-7; D is possibly TRBD2 (5 bases). The CDR3 has 13 amino acids. The V end was cut by 0 bases, the J end by 7 bases, with 11 bases between. CDR1 SGHNT and CDR2 YYREEE come from the germline V gene (reference sequence).

The chain employs TRBV12-3 or TRBV12-4 and TRBJ2-1, with 7 bases fitting TRBD2. The CDR3 loop spans 13 amino acids. V was clipped by 8 bases and J by 7 bases; unmatched bases: 8. The CDR3, as DNA: TGTGCCAGCGGACTATGGGGGGGGAATGAGCAGTTCTTC. Protein sequence: CASGLWGGNEQFF.

The gene calls are TRBV5-1 and TRBJ1-2, with D uncertain. The CDR3 has 13 amino acids. Germline CDR1 is SGHRS and CDR2 is YFSETQ. The V end was cut by 6 bases, the J end by 5 bases, with 14 bases between. The CDR3 coding sequence is TGCGCCAGCAACGTCCTGCCACAATATGGCTACACCTTC. Its translation: CASNVLPQYGYTF.

The gene calls are TRBV10-1 and TRBJ2-2; 11 bases fit TRBD2. The CDR3 runs 17 residues. The junction had 2 bases not matched to a gene; V was cut back by 0 bases and J by 2 bases. Germline assignment: CDR1 WNHNN and CDR2 SYGVQD (reference sequence). CDR3 sequence: CASSESGTSGNTGELFF. The CDR3 nucleotides are TGCGCCAGCAGTGAGTCGGGGACTAGCGGAAACACCGGGGAGCTGTTTTTT.